Listed below are T cell receptor beta chains from one sample, sequenced in a study of T-cell memory formation after mild COVID-19. One entry per CDR3 protein results from TCRdb running MiXCR on the 5' RACE reads. The data contain some 450,000 distinct CDR3 sequences, 20% of them singletons. The material sequenced was PBMCs or a T cell subset sorted from them (not recorded which). The origin of the receptors is an adult woman who had mild COVID-19 (a few samples of this study predate the infection). Cell type and time point are not known. Both conserved end residues are part of each CDR3. A D gene is named only where the DNA matches it firmly. The size field is filled for only some rows; it gives once, few, many or a size class.

>TRBV5-5|16|TRBD1|-|TRBJ2-3
TGTGCCAGCAGTAGAACCGGGACAGGGTCGGCAGATACGCAGTATTTT
CASSRTGTGSADTQYF
>TRBV20-1|17|TRBD1|few|TRBJ1-2
TGCAGTGCTAGAGGTGACCGCTGGATACAGGGGGGTTATGGCTACACCTTC
CSARGDRWIQGGYGYTF
>TRBV7-8|13|-|-|TRBJ1-1
TGTGCCAGCAGCACAAGGACGGTCACTGAAGCTTTCTTT
CASSTRTVTEAFF
>TRBV3-1|11|-|once|TRBJ1-1
TGTGCCAGCAGCCAACGTTCTGAAGCTTTCTTT
CASSQRSEAFF
>TRBV7-2|15|TRBD2|-|TRBJ2-7
TGTGCCAGCAGCTTAGATGCGGGAGGGCCCTACGAGCAGTACTTC
CASSLDAGGPYEQYF
>TRBV6-5|16|-|-|TRBJ1-2
TGTGCCAGCAGTTACACGGTAGGACAGCGAAGTAATGGCTACACCTTC
CASSYTVGQRSNGYTF
>TRBV6-2/TRBV6-3|16|TRBD1|many|TRBJ2-1
TGTGCCAGCAGTTACTCGACAGGGGGAAATTACAATGAGCAGTTCTTC
CASSYSTGGNYNEQFF
>TRBV7-9|16|-|few|TRBJ1-5
TGTGCCAGCAGCTTCGGGCCCATAGGGGACAATCAGCCCCAGCATTTT
CASSFGPIGDNQPQHF
>TRBV14|16|TRBD1|-|TRBJ1-4
TGTGCCAGCAGTCGGGACAGGGGAGTTCGGAATGAAAAACTGTTTTTT
CASSRDRGVRNEKLFF
>TRBV11-2|14|TRBD1|-|TRBJ2-7
TGTGCCAGCAGCGCCCTACAGGGGGCATGGGAGCAGTACTTC
CASSALQGAWEQYF
>TRBV7-8|16|TRBD1|-|TRBJ1-2
TGTGCCAGCAGCTTAGGGGCGTGGGGGACAGGCTATGGCTACACCTTC
CASSLGAWGTGYGYTF